The 16 T cell receptor beta chains listed next were all sequenced from one sample in a study of human T cells and chemical hapten exposure. TCRdb used MiXCR to reprocess the RACE reads, holding one entry per CDR3 protein. Of tens of thousands of distinct CDR3 sequences listed, 8% to 10% were seen once; the top ten hold less than 4.5%. Described time point: pre-sensitization, week 0. Treatment defined: therapeutic diphenylcyclopropenone sensitization with weekly scalp DPC. Sequences were derived from whole blood, sampled in connection with sensitization to the hapten diphenylcyclopropenone (DPC). The receptors shown here come from a woman in her 40s with alopecia areata. Some clones in this sample may be carry-over from other donors' samples.

Only a few counts were recorded for this clonotype. The chain employs TRBV27 and TRBJ2-2, with D maybe TRBD1 (6 bases). Trimming took 0 bases from V and 4 from J, leaving 9 bases between them. Germline V gene data show CDR1 as MNHEY and CDR2 as SMNVEV (reference sequence). This CDR3 spans 15 amino acids. CDR3 DNA: TGTGCCAGCAGTTTATCTGGACAGAGCACCGGGGAGCTGTTTTTT. It codes for CASSLSGQSTGELFF.

This clonotype was counted ten times or more. This chain uses TRBV12-3 or TRBV12-4 with TRBJ2-1, with 9 bases identical to TRBD1. The CDR3 length is 17 residues. V lost 5 bases and J lost 5; bases outside the gene matches: 13. The CDR3 region is CASSHHRGRLKDNEQFF. The CDR3 DNA is TGTGCCAGCAGTCACCACAGGGGGCGCCTGAAGGACAATGAGCAGTTCTTC.

There are many counts of this clonotype. This chain uses TRBV11-2 with TRBJ2-7; D perhaps matches TRBD1 (5 bases). V was cut by 9 bases and J by 3 bases, with 15 bases left in between. Germline CDR1 and CDR2: SGHAT and FQNNGV. The length of the CDR3 is 13 residues. CDR3 coding DNA: TGTGCCAGTGGCAGGGCAGGTCACTACGAGCAGTACTTC. Encoded protein: CASGRAGHYEQYF.

The chain is built from TRBV5-4 and TRBJ2-7, with 8 bases lining up with TRBD2. Germline V gene data show CDR1 as SGHNT and CDR2 as YYREEE (reference sequence). V was clipped by 0 bases and J by 6 bases; unmatched bases: 14. This CDR3 comprises 17 residues. This chain's CDR3 is CASSLDGGAILRSEQYF. The CDR3 DNA reads as TGTGCCAGCAGCTTGGACGGGGGGGCCATACTTCGGTCCGAGCAGTACTTC.

This clonotype was seen more than once but under ten times. V gene TRBV27 combines with J gene TRBJ1-1; TRBD1 might be the D (6 bases). The germline gives CDR1 MNHEY, CDR2 SMNVEV (reference sequence). Between the trimmed V and J ends, which lost 8 bases and 4 bases, there was a span of 14 bases. This CDR3 spans 13 amino acids. The CDR3 coding sequence is TGTGCCAGCCGATCATACAGGGTCACTGAAGCTTTCTTT. Encoded protein: CASRSYRVTEAFF.

The chain has TRBV5-1 and TRBJ2-1; D perhaps matches TRBD2 (5 bases). Trimming removed 0 bases at V and 5 bases at J, with 24 bases between. CDR1 is SGHRS, CDR2 YFSETQ, per germline. This CDR3 comprises 19 residues. The CDR3 sequence is CASSLVSNYEGFYNNEQFF. CDR3 nucleotide sequence: TGCGCCAGCAGCTTGGTATCTAACTATGAGGGATTTTACAACAATGAGCAGTTCTTC. The whole variable domain, remainder taken from reference TRBV5-1 and TRBJ2-1, is KAGVTQTPRYLIKTRGQQVTLSCSPISGHRSVSWYQQTPGQGLQFLFEYFSETQRNKGNFPGRFSGRQFSNSRSEMNVSTLELGDSALYLCASSLVSNYEGFYNNEQFFGPGTRLTVL.

The rearrangement joins TRBV21-1 to TRBJ2-7; TRBD2, as called in the table, went unchecked against the DNA. TRBV21-1 is classified as a pseudogene. The CDR3 loop spans 15 amino acids. CDR3 amino acids: CASSKAGTYTYEQYF. Here the CDR3 DNA reads TGTGCCAGCAGCAAAGCCGGGACTTATACCTACGAGCAGTACTTC.

In its sample, this clonotype was seen many times. The chain has TRBV12-3 or TRBV12-4 and TRBJ2-3, with 8 bases matching TRBD2. V shed 6 bases and J 1 base; nucleotides not matched to a gene: 9. This CDR3 comprises 16 residues. This chain's CDR3 is CASSPRGAGGTDTQYF. The CDR3 nucleotides read TGTGCCAGCAGCCCAAGGGGAGCGGGGGGCACAGATACGCAGTATTTT.

The chain has TRBV10-1 and TRBJ2-7; D is unclear. The length of the CDR3 is 13 residues. Germline loops: CDR1 WNHNN, CDR2 SYGVQD (reference sequence). V dropped 5 bases and J dropped 0 bases, with 8 bases sitting between them. CDR3 nucleotides: TGCGCCAGCAGTTCGGAAAGCTCCTACGAGCAGTACTTC. The encoded protein is CASSSESSYEQYF.

This clonotype occurred many times. The rearrangement links TRBV9 to TRBJ2-5; 11 positions match TRBD2. CDR3 size: 15 residues. The junction had 5 bases not matched to a gene; V was cut back by 3 bases and J by 4 bases. From germline, CDR1 is SGDLS and CDR2 YYNGEE. The CDR3 sequence is CASSGSLAGGETQYF. CDR3 in DNA: TGTGCCAGCAGCGGATCGCTAGCGGGGGGAGAGACCCAGTACTTC. Complete variable domain (other parts from reference TRBV9 and TRBJ2-5): DSGVTQTPKHLITATGQRVTLRCSPRSGDLSVYWYQQSLDQGLQFLIQYYNGEERAKGNILERFSAQQFPDLHSELNLSSLELGDSALYFCASSGSLAGGETQYFGPGTRLLVL.

This clonotype has a handful of counts. The rearrangement uses TRBV30 and TRBJ1-1; the D gene is possibly TRBD1 (6 bases). This CDR3 spans 15 amino acids. Trimming stripped 0 bases from V and 4 bases from J, with 15 bases between. Per the germline V gene, CDR1 is GTSNPN and CDR2 is SVGIG (reference sequence). CDR3 bases: TGTGCCTGGAGTGTGAGTGCAGGGGTAATCACTGAAGCTTTCTTT. Its translation: CAWSVSAGVITEAFF.

This clonotype has a count of ten or more. The chain combines TRBV6-5 with TRBJ2-1, with 10 bases identical to TRBD2. Germline loops: CDR1 MNHEY, CDR2 SVGAGI. The V segment lost 7 bases and the J segment 9 bases; nucleotides outside the gene matches: 12. The length of the CDR3 is 15 residues. This CDR3 is CASISGRSGGGEQFF. As DNA, the CDR3 is TGTGCCAGCATTAGCGGGCGCAGCGGGGGGGGTGAGCAGTTCTTC.

This clonotype showed up many times. The rearrangement joins TRBV2 to TRBJ2-2; 8 bases line up with TRBD2. Germline V gene data show CDR1 as SNHLY and CDR2 as FYNNEI. The CDR3 extends over 16 amino acids. V lost 2 bases and J lost 7; bases outside the gene matches: 9. As DNA, the CDR3 is TGTGCCAGCAGTGAAAACCCGGGGGGGCCTGACGGGGAGCTGTTTTTT. It specifies CASSENPGGPDGELFF.

This clonotype has ten or more counts. The rearrangement joins TRBV5-1 to TRBJ2-5; D ambiguous. Germline V lookup: CDR1 SGHRS, CDR2 YFSETQ. The V and J ends lost 4 bases and 5 bases respectively, with 15 bases between them. CDR3 length equals 14 residues. Here the CDR3 DNA reads TGCGCCAGCAGCGTACACCAGTCCAGGGAGACCCAGTACTTC. Translated: CASSVHQSRETQYF.

This clonotype was counted ten times or more. The chain carries TRBV3-1 and TRBJ2-7; the D gene is possibly TRBD2 (5 bases). The CDR3 is 17 amino acids. Germline CDR1 is LGHDT and CDR2 is YNNKEL (reference sequence). V dropped 1 base and J dropped 2 bases, with 18 bases sitting between them. The chain's CDR3 is CASSQGRIGLITYEQYF. In DNA form, the CDR3 reads TGTGCCAGCAGCCAAGGACGCATCGGACTGATTACCTACGAGCAGTACTTC.

The table lists this clonotype with a few counts. The rearrangement joins TRBV28 to TRBJ2-7; no definite D call. Per the germline V gene, CDR1 is MDHEN and CDR2 is SYDVKM. Trimming pared 6 bases from V and 3 bases from J, leaving 18 bases between. The CDR3 has 15 residues. DNA of the CDR3: TGTGCCAGCAGCCCTGGCGGCTTCCCGATCTACGAGCAGTACTTC. It codes for CASSPGGFPIYEQYF.